These 15 T cell receptor beta chains were sequenced from one sample in a study of T cells in localized non-small cell lung cancer. Profiling relied on immunoSEQ multiplex PCR, and the TCRdb table lists in-frame clones only, not all of them. Among about 36,000 clones listed, around nine tenths were seen once. Here the sequenced sample was peripheral blood, taken before any cancer treatment. These receptors were collected from a woman aged 40-70 years with stage I lung adenocarcinoma.

This clone has only a few counts. The chain employs TRBV19 and TRBJ1-1; a weak D match, TRBD1 (5 bases). The CDR3 covers 13 residues. Trimming shortened V by 6 bases and J by 1 base, and 9 bases separated the two germline ends. The germline CDR1 and CDR2 sequences are LNHDA and SQIVND (reference sequence). The DNA for the CDR3 is TGTGCCAGTAGGGGGCCAAGGAACACTGAAGCTTTCTTT. Its protein product is CASRGPRNTEAFF.

This sequence joins TRBV5-1 and TRBJ1-2, with 7 bases aligning to TRBD1. V shed 4 bases and J 3 bases; nucleotides not matched to a gene: 12. Germline V gene lookup returns CDR1 SGHRS and CDR2 YFSETQ. The CDR3 runs 16 residues. The CDR3 sequence: CASSPEGAQAYYGYTF. CDR3 bases: TGCGCCAGCAGCCCGGAGGGGGCGCAGGCGTACTATGGCTACACCTTC.

In its sample, this clone was seen once. V usage is TRBV19 and J usage is TRBJ1-5; a possible D gene is TRBD1 (6 bases). The ends were cut back, 5 bases at V and 4 bases at J, with 21 bases in the middle. Germline CDR1 LNHDA, CDR2 SQIVND (reference sequence). CDR3 length: 17 residues. The CDR3 loop is CASSHRDVMAVNQPQHF. Here the CDR3 DNA reads TGTGCCAGTAGTCACAGGGATGTAATGGCCGTAAATCAGCCCCAGCATTTT.

The chain carries TRBV30 and TRBJ1-2, with D uncertain. CDR1 and CDR2 (germline): GTSNPN, SVGIG (reference sequence). Between the trimmed V and J ends, which lost 4 bases and 4 bases, there was a span of 13 bases. The CDR3 has 13 residues. CDR3 sequence reads: CAWNPGSGYGYTF. CDR3 in DNA: TGTGCCTGGAACCCGGGTTCAGGCTATGGCTACACCTTC.

This sequence joins TRBV5-4 and TRBJ1-1, with 7 bases identical to TRBD1. The junction had 9 bases not matched to a gene; V was cut back by 1 base and J by 3 bases. CDR3 length equals 16 residues. The germline CDR1 and CDR2 sequences are SGHNT and YYREEE (reference sequence). The CDR3 spells CASSLKTTGAYTEAFF. CDR3 bases: TGTGCCAGCAGCTTGAAGACCACAGGGGCCTACACTGAAGCTTTCTTT.

J is TRBJ2-5 and V is TRBV9, with 10 bases that match TRBD2. The length of the CDR3 is 15 residues. Germline CDR1 reads SGDLS; CDR2 reads YYNGEE. V lost 0 bases to trimming and J lost 5 bases; unmatched junction nucleotides: 4. DNA for the CDR3: TGTGCCAGCAGCGTAGATAGCGGGGGGCGGGAGACCCAGTACTTC. Protein sequence: CASSVDSGGRETQYF.

The gene calls are TRBV28 and TRBJ2-1, with D maybe TRBD2 (6 bases). The V and J ends lost 7 bases and 6 bases respectively, with 22 bases between them. Germline-derived CDR1 and CDR2 are MDHEN and SYDVKM. This CDR3 comprises 16 residues. The CDR3 DNA reads as TGTGCCAGCAACCCGCGGGACCCCAAGGGGCTCAATGAGCAGTTCTTC. As protein: CASNPRDPKGLNEQFF.

The rearrangement links TRBV2 to TRBJ1-2, with a tentative D call TRBD1 (6 bases). The CDR3 totals 17 residues. Per germline, CDR1 SNHLY and CDR2 FYNNEI. V shed 5 bases and J shed 1 base, with 20 bases lying between them. CDR3 amino acids: CASSPTGLTGLNYGYTF. The CDR3 DNA is TGTGCCAGCAGTCCCACGGGCCTTACAGGGCTTAACTATGGCTACACCTTC.

The chain links TRBV19 to TRBJ1-5; no clear D gene. Germline V gene data show CDR1 as LNHDA and CDR2 as SQIVND (reference sequence). The CDR3 has 13 amino acids. V gave up 2 bases and J gave up 5 bases, with 7 bases separating them. CDR3 coding DNA: TGTGCCAGTAGTATAAACGGGGATCAGCCCCAGCATTTT. It specifies CASSINGDQPQHF.

V is TRBV30 and J is TRBJ1-6, with 7 bases fitting TRBD1. Germline-derived CDR1 and CDR2 are GTSNPN and SVGIG (reference sequence). The CDR3 contains 13 residues. Trimming took 5 bases from V and 10 from J; bases not matched to a gene: 8. CDR3 in DNA: TGTGCCTGGCGCCCGGGACAGACATCACCCCTCCACTTT. Translation gives CAWRPGQTSPLHF.

The table lists this clone with a count of one. The chain uses TRBV5-1 and TRBJ2-1; D is possibly TRBD2 (5 bases). The CDR3 length is 12 residues. The germline V gene has CDR1 SGHRS and CDR2 YFSETQ. V was clipped by 5 bases and J by 5 bases, with 8 bases between them. CDR3 coding DNA: TGCGCCAGCAGGCTCGGGAACAATGAGCAGTTCTTC. It codes for CASRLGNNEQFF.

This chain joins TRBV25-1 and TRBJ1-1, with D maybe TRBD1 (5 bases). The CDR3 length is 16 residues. V dropped 6 bases and J dropped 1 base, with 18 bases sitting between them. Looked up from germline, CDR1 is MGHDK and CDR2 is SYGVNS. Written as DNA, the CDR3 is TGTGCCAGCAGCCCTGCTTACCGGGACGGGAACACTGAAGCTTTCTTT. It encodes CASSPAYRDGNTEAFF. Full variable domain (missing parts from reference TRBV25-1 and TRBJ1-1): EADIYQTPRYLVIGTGKKITLECSQTMGHDKMYWYQQDPGMELHLIHYSYGVNSTEKGDLSSESTVSRIRTEHFPLTLESARPSHTSQYLCASSPAYRDGNTEAFFGQGTRLTVV.

The chain is built from TRBV21-1 and TRBJ2-4; TRBD1, the table's D call, was not compared with the DNA. TRBV21-1 is a listed pseudogene. The CDR3 has 19 residues. The CDR3 here is CASSKVDRVKPLAKNIQYF. In nucleotides, the CDR3 is TGTGCCAGCAGCAAAGTAGACAGGGTTAAGCCTCTGGCCAAAAACATTCAGTACTTC.

The rearrangement uses TRBV28 and TRBJ2-5, with TRBD2 as a possible D gene (6 bases). Germline V CDR1 and CDR2: MDHEN, SYDVKM. Trimming pared 5 bases from V and 5 bases from J, leaving 12 bases between. The CDR3 is 13 amino acids. In DNA, the CDR3 is TGTGCCAGCAGTCCAGGTGGGGGGGAGACCCAGTACTTC. It translates to CASSPGGGETQYF.

CDR3 nucleotide sequence: TGCGCCAGCAGCATAGGGACTAGCAGAAACTACGAGCAGTACTTC. Residues: CASSIGTSRNYEQYF. This chain connects TRBV5-1 to TRBJ2-7; 9 nucleotides match TRBD2. There are 15 residues in the CDR3. Trimming cost V 4 bases and J 3 bases; bases outside gene matches: 8. CDR1 is SGHRS, CDR2 YFSETQ, per germline.